This entry lists 8 T cell receptor beta chains sequenced from one sample in a study of T cell responses to AZD1222 COVID-19 vaccine. Here immunoSEQ multiplex PCR was the method, and the copy in TCRdb shows in-frame clones only, minus some. The sample records some 150,000 clones, around nine tenths being singletons. The sequencing used peripheral blood, collected on day 0 of AZD1222 vaccination. The receptors stem from an adult in good health.

The chain has TRBV11-2 and TRBJ2-1; 10 positions match TRBD2. The J segment lost 8 bases and the V segment lost 1 base, leaving 8 bases of the junction unmatched. The CDR3 covers 16 residues. Germline V gene lookup returns CDR1 SGHAT and CDR2 FQNNGV. CDR3 DNA sequence: TGTGCCAGCAGCTTAGGAGTAGCGGGAGGAACGGATGAGCAGTTCTTC. It codes for CASSLGVAGGTDEQFF.

J is TRBJ2-7 and V is TRBV5-4; D perhaps matches TRBD2 (5 bases). CDR3 length: 13 residues. Deletions cut 4 bases from V and 6 bases from J, with 14 bases between. Germline V lookup: CDR1 SGHNT, CDR2 YYREEE (reference sequence). CDR3 protein: CASSPPGKAEQYF. As DNA, the CDR3 is TGTGCCAGCAGCCCCCCGGGGAAGGCCGAGCAGTACTTC.

This chain connects TRBV7-9 to TRBJ1-2; possibly TRBD1 for D (6 bases). Deletions cut 2 bases from V and 4 bases from J, with 20 bases between. The CDR3 contains 17 residues. CDR1 and CDR2 from the germline V gene are SEHNR and FQNEAQ (reference sequence). The CDR3 spells CASSLSVGAGDAYGYTF. CDR3 bases: TGTGCCAGCAGCTTAAGTGTAGGGGCAGGGGACGCCTATGGCTACACCTTC.

The CDR3 bases are TGTGCCAGCAGCTTAGCCGCCATGAACACTGAAGCTTTCTTT. Translating it yields CASSLAAMNTEAFF. This chain links TRBV7-9 with TRBJ1-1; D gene unclear. Looked up from germline, CDR1 is SEHNR and CDR2 is FQNEAQ (reference sequence). V was shortened by 0 bases and J by 0 bases, with 5 bases between the two germline ends. This CDR3 has 14 residues. The complete variable domain, with remaining parts taken from reference TRBV7-9 and TRBJ1-1, reads DTGVSQNPRHKITKRGQNVTFRCDPISEHNRLYWYRQTLGQGPEFLTYFQNEAQLEKSRLLSDRFSAERPKGSFSTLEIQRTEQGDSAMYLCASSLAAMNTEAFFGQGTRLTVV.

The chain combines TRBV27 with TRBJ2-1, with a possible D match to TRBD2 (7 bases). Trimming took off 5 bases at V and 3 bases at J, with 14 bases between the two ends. This CDR3 is 15 amino acids long. Germline loops: CDR1 MNHEY, CDR2 SMNVEV (reference sequence). Written as DNA, the CDR3 is TGTGCCAGCAGTCAGGGGACTATGGGCTACAATGAGCAGTTCTTC. Protein: CASSQGTMGYNEQFF.

The rearrangement joins TRBV6-5 to TRBJ1-2, with D possibly TRBD1 on 6 matching bases. Germline CDR1 reads MNHEY; CDR2 reads SVGAGI. This CDR3 has 12 amino acids. Trimming left V 5 bases short and J 7 bases short, with 11 bases between. CDR3 amino acids: CASSRGGVGYTF. The DNA of the CDR3 is TGTGCCAGCAGTAGGGGGGGCGTTGGCTACACCTTC.

The V call is TRBV7-9, the J call TRBJ1-3, with TRBD1 matching over 11 bases. After removal of 6 bases from V and 5 bases from J, the junction contained 18 bases not matched to a gene. This CDR3 spans 19 amino acids. Germline CDR1 SEHNR, CDR2 FQNEAQ (reference sequence). CDR3 sequence: CASSLGPGQGDLRRNTIYF. The CDR3 DNA reads TGTGCCAGCAGTCTAGGACCGGGACAGGGGGACCTTAGGCGAAACACCATATATTTT.

The V and J genes are TRBV5-1 and TRBJ2-3; 7 bases agree with TRBD1. CDR3 length: 15 amino acids. V gave up 0 bases and J gave up 3 bases; unmatched junction bases: 4. Germline V gene data show CDR1 as SGHRS and CDR2 as YFSETQ. The CDR3 coding sequence is TGCGCCAGCAGCTTGGCTGTGACAGGGACAGATACGCAGTATTTT. Translating gives CASSLAVTGTDTQYF. Based on the CDR3 plus reference TRBV5-1 and TRBJ2-3, the full variable domain is KAGVTQTPRYLIKTRGQQVTLSCSPISGHRSVSWYQQTPGQGLQFLFEYFSETQRNKGNFPGRFSGRQFSNSRSEMNVSTLELGDSALYLCASSLAVTGTDTQYFGPGTRLTVL.